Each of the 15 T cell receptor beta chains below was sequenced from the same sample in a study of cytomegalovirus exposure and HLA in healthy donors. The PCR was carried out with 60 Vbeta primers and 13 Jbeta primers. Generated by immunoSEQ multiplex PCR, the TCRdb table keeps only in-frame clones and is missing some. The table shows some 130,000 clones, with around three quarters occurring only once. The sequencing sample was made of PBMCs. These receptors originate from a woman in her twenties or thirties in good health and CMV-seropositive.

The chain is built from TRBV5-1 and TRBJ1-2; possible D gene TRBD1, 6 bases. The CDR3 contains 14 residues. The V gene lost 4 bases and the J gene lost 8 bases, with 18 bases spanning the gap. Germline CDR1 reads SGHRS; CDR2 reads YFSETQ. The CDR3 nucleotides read TGCGCCAGCAGCAGCGGGACACAAGGGGTAGGCTACACCTTC. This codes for CASSSGTQGVGYTF.

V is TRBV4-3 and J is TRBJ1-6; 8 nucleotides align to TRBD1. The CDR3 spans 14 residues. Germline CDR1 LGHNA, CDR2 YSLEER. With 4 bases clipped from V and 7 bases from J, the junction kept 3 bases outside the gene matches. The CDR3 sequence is CASSPWTGNSPLHF. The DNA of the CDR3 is TGCGCCAGCAGCCCTTGGACAGGGAATTCACCCCTCCACTTT.

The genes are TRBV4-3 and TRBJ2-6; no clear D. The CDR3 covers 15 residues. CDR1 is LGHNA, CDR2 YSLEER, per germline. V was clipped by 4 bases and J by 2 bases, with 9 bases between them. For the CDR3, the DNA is TGCGCCAGCAGCCCTCGCCGGGCTGGGGCCAACGTCCTGACTTTC. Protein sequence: CASSPRRAGANVLTF.

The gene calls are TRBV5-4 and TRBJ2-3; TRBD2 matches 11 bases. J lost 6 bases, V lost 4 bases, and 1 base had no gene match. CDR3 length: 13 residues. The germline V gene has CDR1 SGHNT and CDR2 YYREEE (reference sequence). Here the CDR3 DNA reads TGTGCCAGCAGCCTAGCGGGGGGCGATACGCAGTATTTT. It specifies CASSLAGGDTQYF.

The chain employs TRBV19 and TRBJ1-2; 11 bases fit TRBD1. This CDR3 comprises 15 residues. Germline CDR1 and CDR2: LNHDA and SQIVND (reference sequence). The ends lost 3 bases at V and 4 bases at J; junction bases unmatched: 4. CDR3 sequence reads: CASSILGTGGYGYTF. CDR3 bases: TGTGCCAGTAGTATCCTCGGGACAGGGGGCTATGGCTACACCTTC.

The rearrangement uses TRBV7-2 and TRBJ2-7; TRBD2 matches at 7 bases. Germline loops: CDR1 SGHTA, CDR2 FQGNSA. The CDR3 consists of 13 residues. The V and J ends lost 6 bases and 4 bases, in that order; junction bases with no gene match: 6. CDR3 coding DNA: TGTGCCAGCAGTTATTCGGGGGGATACGAGCAGTACTTC. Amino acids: CASSYSGGYEQYF.

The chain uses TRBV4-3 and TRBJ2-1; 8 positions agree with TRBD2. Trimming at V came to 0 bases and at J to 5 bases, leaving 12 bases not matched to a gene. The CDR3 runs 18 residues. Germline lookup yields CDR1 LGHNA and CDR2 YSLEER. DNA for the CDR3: TGCGCCAGCAGCCAAGATCACCTCGGGGGGGGTTTTAACAATGAGCAGTTCTTC. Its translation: CASSQDHLGGGFNNEQFF.

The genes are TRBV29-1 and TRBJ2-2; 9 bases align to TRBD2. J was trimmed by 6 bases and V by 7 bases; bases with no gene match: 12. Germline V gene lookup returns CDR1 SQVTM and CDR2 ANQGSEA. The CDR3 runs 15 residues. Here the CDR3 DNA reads TGCAGCGCACGGGTTGGCGGGGGGGGCCCCGGGGAGCTGTTTTTT. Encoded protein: CSARVGGGGPGELFF.

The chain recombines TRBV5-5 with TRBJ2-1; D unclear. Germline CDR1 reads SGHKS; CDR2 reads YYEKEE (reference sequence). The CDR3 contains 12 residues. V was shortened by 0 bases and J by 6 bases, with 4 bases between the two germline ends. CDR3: CASSLAFNEQFF. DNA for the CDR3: TGTGCCAGCAGCTTGGCCTTCAATGAGCAGTTCTTC.

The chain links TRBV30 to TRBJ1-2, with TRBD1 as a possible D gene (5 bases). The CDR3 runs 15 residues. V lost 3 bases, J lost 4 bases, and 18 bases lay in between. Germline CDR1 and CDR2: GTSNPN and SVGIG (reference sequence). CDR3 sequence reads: CAWSVGLGGAYGYTF. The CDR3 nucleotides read TGTGCCTGGAGCGTCGGATTAGGCGGGGCCTATGGCTACACCTTC.

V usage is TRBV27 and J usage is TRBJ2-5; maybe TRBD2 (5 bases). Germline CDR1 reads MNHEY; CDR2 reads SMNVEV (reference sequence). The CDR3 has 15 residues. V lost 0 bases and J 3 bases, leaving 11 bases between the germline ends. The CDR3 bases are TGTGCCAGCAGTTTATCGCGGGCTACCAAAGAGACCCAGTACTTC. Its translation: CASSLSRATKETQYF.

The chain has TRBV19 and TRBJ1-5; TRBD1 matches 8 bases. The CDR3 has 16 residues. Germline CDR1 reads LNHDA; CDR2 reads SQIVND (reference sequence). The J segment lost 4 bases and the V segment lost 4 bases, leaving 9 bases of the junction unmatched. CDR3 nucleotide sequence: TGTGCCAGTAGTAGCCCCGGACAGGGCCCGAATCAGCCCCAGCATTTT. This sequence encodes CASSSPGQGPNQPQHF.

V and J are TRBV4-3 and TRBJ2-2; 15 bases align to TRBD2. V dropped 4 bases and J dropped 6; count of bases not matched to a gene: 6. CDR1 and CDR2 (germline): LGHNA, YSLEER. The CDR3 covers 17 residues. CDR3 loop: CASSRRTSGGGAGELFF. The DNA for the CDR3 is TGCGCCAGCAGCCGGAGGACTAGCGGGGGGGGCGCCGGGGAGCTGTTTTTT.

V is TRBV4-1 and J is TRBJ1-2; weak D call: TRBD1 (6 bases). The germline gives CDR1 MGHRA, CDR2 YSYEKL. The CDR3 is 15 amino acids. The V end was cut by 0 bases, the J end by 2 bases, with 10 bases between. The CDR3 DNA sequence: TGCGCCAGCAGCCAAGAAGGGAGGGGGAACTATGGCTACACCTTC. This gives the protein CASSQEGRGNYGYTF.

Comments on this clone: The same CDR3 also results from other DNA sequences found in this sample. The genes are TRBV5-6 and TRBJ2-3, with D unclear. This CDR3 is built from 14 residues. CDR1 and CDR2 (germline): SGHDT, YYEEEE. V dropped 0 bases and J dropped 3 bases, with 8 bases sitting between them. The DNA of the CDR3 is TGTGCCAGCAGCTTGGCAGGAAATACAGATACGCAGTATTTT. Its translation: CASSLAGNTDTQYF. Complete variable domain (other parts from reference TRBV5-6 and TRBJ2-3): DAGVTQSPTHLIKTRGQQVTLRCSPKSGHDTVSWYQQALGQGPQFIFQYYEEEERQRGNFPDRFSGHQFPNYSSELNVNALLLGDSALYLCASSLAGNTDTQYFGPGTRLTVL.